This TCR beta chain was retrieved from a study of CD8 T cells in ankylosing spondylitis. Study-wide results and limits: Ankylosing spondylitis blood appeared to be characterized by a TCR beta motif of fewer than ten highly homologous variants.

This CDR3 comprises 15 residues. Trimming took 3 bases from V and 8 from J, leaving 17 bases between them. Germline CDR1 MDHEN, CDR2 SYDVKM. TCRdb reprocessed the 5' RACE reads via MiXCR and lists one record per CDR3 protein. This sample has about 200,000 distinct CDR3 sequences, with around 7.9% found just once. This clonotype was counted ten times or more. The antigen is undetermined. Sample: blood, either unsorted or a sorted T cell fraction (not recorded which). The V and J genes are TRBV28 and TRBJ2-1; D unclear. This TCR was sampled from a male donor with ankylosing spondylitis. CDR3 sequence (DNA): TGTGCCAGCAGTTTTGAATCCTGGCAGGTCCATGAGCAGTTCTTC. Translated: CASSFESWQVHEQFF.